This is a list of T cell receptor beta chains from one sample in a study of T-cell memory formation after mild COVID-19. TCRdb recomputed calls from the 5' RACE reads with MiXCR, one row per CDR3 protein. This table has 400,000 to 500,000 distinct CDR3 sequences, about 20% appearing once. The source material was PBMCs or a T cell subset sorted from them (not recorded which). The receptors originated from an adult woman who had mild COVID-19 (a few samples of this study predate the infection). Cell type and time point are not known. Each CDR3 is given without its conserved first and last residue.

V gene | CDR3 protein
TRBV7-8 | ASSLGGWGLGGELF
TRBV12-3/TRBV12-4 | ASSFGANSPLH
TRBV5-1 | ASSHWHRDGYT
TRBV9 | ASSVRDRGADTQY
TRBV7-9 | ASSLWYGEQY
TRBV12-3/TRBV12-4 | ASSSPSNYGYT
TRBV7-9 | ASSLPGTGANTEAF
TRBV29-1 | SVEDEGTGNYEQY
TRBV12-3/TRBV12-4 | ASSFGGLRDPY
TRBV7-8 | ASSLWGYEQY
TRBV3-1 | ASSPSGHEQF
TRBV4-2 | ASSQERYIADTQY
TRBV9 | ASSVRLAASTDTQY
TRBV7-6 | ASSSDRGQTEAF
TRBV5-6 | ASSLGASLNTEAF
TRBV7-2 | ASSLYGSNEQY
TRBV19 | ASRTQDSGNTIY
TRBV3-1 | ASSQGLRDYGYT
TRBV7-9 | ASSPRAGQNTEAF
TRBV3-1 | ASSRTTGLAGTDTQY
TRBV7-7 | ASSPSSGVNTGELF
TRBV7-2 | ASSTHPRGSTYEQY
TRBV12-3/TRBV12-4 | ASSLGGTGSNQPQH
TRBV6-2/TRBV6-3 | ASSDSQTYEQY
TRBV5-1 | ASRLRGYNEQF
TRBV18 | ASSPRAGMNTEAF
TRBV10-3 | AISAGTGSYEQY
TRBV7-2 | ASSFGVLEGYT
TRBV3-1 | ASSQEQASTEAF
TRBV19 | ATAGGEGPLNTDTQY
TRBV10-3 | AISDRTSGKGNEQF
TRBV11-3 | ASSLHSGGAGELF
TRBV28 | ASRNRALSYNEQF
TRBV7-2 | ASSLWEPNEQY
TRBV12-3/TRBV12-4 | ASTIDGQGGYGYT
TRBV27 | ASSGGWEQF